One and the same sample provided the 25 T cell receptor beta chains below, sequenced in a study of T cells in Graves' hyperthyroidism and ophthalmopathy. Amplification yielded TCR beta CDR3 regions, with RNA transcripts as the source. Using the HTBI primer set, a first-round RT-PCR was run on the TCR CDR3. TCRdb re-derived calls from the multiplex PCR reads in MiXCR, one entry per CDR3 protein. The table includes around 540,000 distinct CDR3 sequences, 35% to 55% detected once. The material sequenced was peripheral blood or thyroid tissue (not recorded which). The receptors come from a woman younger than 30 with Graves' hyperthyroidism.

The chain is built from TRBV10-3 and TRBJ2-7, with 7 bases matching TRBD1. The CDR3 totals 15 residues. The V segment lost 5 bases and the J segment 5 bases; nucleotides outside the gene matches: 12. Germline loops: CDR1 ENHRY, CDR2 SYGVKD. The CDR3 region has the DNA TGTGCCATCAGTTACTCGAAACAGGGGAGACACGAGCAGTACTTC. Protein sequence: CAISYSKQGRHEQYF.

Concerning this clonotype itself: Mismatch with germline at one junction end may stem from a read error. The chain employs TRBV29-1 and TRBJ2-2; perhaps D is TRBD1 or TRBD2 (5 bases each). This CDR3 has 12 amino acids. The V gene's germline CDR1 is SQVTM and CDR2 ANQGSEA. The CDR3 protein is CSVEGGTGELSW. The CDR3 DNA sequence: TGCAGCGTTGAAGGGGGCACCGGGGAGCTGTCTTGG.

In this sample, this clonotype turned up a few times. The chain employs TRBV7-9 and TRBJ2-5; D is undetermined. This CDR3 has 15 amino acids. The germline gives CDR1 SEHNR, CDR2 FQNEAQ (reference sequence). V gave up 1 base and J gave up 4 bases, with 13 bases separating them. The CDR3 loop reads CASSLGNSVGETQYF. The CDR3 DNA reads as TGTGCCAGCAGCTTAGGGAACTCGGTCGGAGAGACCCAGTACTTC.

V is TRBV7-8 and J is TRBJ1-4; 9 bases agree with TRBD1. Unmatched junction bases numbered 10, after V lost 6 bases and J lost 5 bases. The CDR3 spans 16 residues. Germline lookup yields CDR1 SGHVS and CDR2 FQNEAQ. This CDR3 reads CASRAGTGNTNEKLFF. CDR3 bases: TGTGCCAGCAGAGCCGGGACAGGGAATACGAATGAAAAACTGTTTTTT.

About this clonotype itself: Because it lacks the conserved phenylalanine or tryptophan at the end, this CDR3 is likely a read error. The limits of the CDR3 on the DNA are not certain, so only TCRdb's listed CDR3 is given. The rearrangement joins TRBV7-9 to TRBJ1-1; TRBD1 was called by the table and not checked on the DNA. The CDR3 extends over 10 residues, inclusive of both ends. Germline V gene lookup returns CDR1 SEHNR and CDR2 FQNEAQ (reference sequence). The CDR3 sequence: CASSLEGTDS.

The chain carries TRBV25-1 and TRBJ2-7, with TRBD2 matching over 14 bases. CDR1 MGHDK and CDR2 SYGVNS come from the germline V gene. J gave up 5 bases and V 7 bases, and 7 bases lay outside the gene matches. This CDR3 spans 15 amino acids. This chain's CDR3 is CASTLTSGRAHEQYF. The CDR3 region has the DNA TGTGCCAGCACCTTGACTAGCGGGAGGGCCCACGAGCAGTACTTC.

This clonotype came up a few times. At one of its ends the junction is not consistent with the germline gene, which may arise from a read error. V usage is TRBV10-3 and J usage is TRBJ2-5, with D possibly matching TRBD1 (6 bases). The CDR3 loop spans 15 amino acids. Germline V gives CDR1 ENHRY, CDR2 SYGVKD. CDR3 loop: CASSSYGTPQETQYF. DNA for the CDR3: TGTGCCAGCAGTTCCTACGGGACACCTCAAGAGACCCAGTACTTC.

DNA of the CDR3: TGTGCCAGCAGCCCCCAGCTGGTGGCCCCACGGAGTGAAAAACTGTTTTTT. Its translation is CASSPQLVAPRSEKLFF. V usage is TRBV11-1 and J usage is TRBJ1-4; D is ambiguous. Per germline, CDR1 SGHAT and CDR2 FQDESV (reference sequence). This CDR3 is built from 17 residues. V lost 5 bases and J 7 bases, leaving 23 bases between the germline ends.

This clonotype was seen more than once but under ten times. The chain employs TRBV19 and TRBJ2-2, with D maybe TRBD2 (6 bases). CDR3 length: 16 amino acids. Germline CDR1 LNHDA, CDR2 SQIVND (reference sequence). The V end lost 9 bases, the J end lost 4 bases, and 21 bases lay between the germline ends. The CDR3 here is CASFDSAGKGTGELFF. In DNA form, the CDR3 reads TGTGCCAGCTTCGACAGCGCGGGGAAAGGCACCGGGGAGCTGTTTTTT.

The chain uses TRBV10-3 and TRBJ1-1; D call uncertain. This CDR3 has 15 residues. Germline CDR1 reads ENHRY; CDR2 reads SYGVKD. V was clipped by 4 bases and J by 0 bases, with 12 bases between them. The CDR3 DNA follows: TGTGCCATCAGTGCCGAATTAATCATGAACACTGAAGCTTTCTTT. This gives the protein CAISAELIMNTEAFF.

This rearrangement joins TRBV7-9 to TRBJ2-5, with D perhaps being TRBD1 or TRBD2 (5 bases each). Germline V lookup: CDR1 SEHNR, CDR2 FQNEAQ (reference sequence). V gave up 6 bases and J gave up 5 bases, with 10 bases separating them. The CDR3 totals 12 residues. This CDR3 is CASRSREETQYF. The CDR3, as DNA: TGTGCCAGCAGATCCAGGGAGGAGACCCAGTACTTC.

This clonotype was seen a single time. J is TRBJ1-2 and V is TRBV15; TRBD1 matches 12 bases. With 3 bases clipped from V and 6 bases from J, the junction kept 5 bases outside the gene matches. In germline, CDR1 is LNHNV, CDR2 YYDKDF (reference sequence). The CDR3 runs 15 residues. CDR3 nucleotide sequence: TGTGCCACCAGCAGTCATGGGACAGGGGGCGATGGCTACACCTTC. Translating gives CATSSHGTGGDGYTF.

The chain joins TRBV9 to TRBJ2-5; the match to TRBD2 covers 9 bases. This CDR3 is built from 16 residues. The germline CDR1 and CDR2 sequences are SGDLS and YYNGEE. J gave up 5 bases and V 0 bases, and 8 bases lay outside the gene matches. CDR3 sequence (DNA): TGTGCCAGCAGCGTAGGTGCAAGCGGGAGGTGGGAGACCCAGTACTTC. Protein sequence: CASSVGASGRWETQYF.

The table lists this clonotype with many counts. This chain uses TRBV12-3 or TRBV12-4 with TRBJ1-5; TRBD1 matches 8 bases. The CDR3 loop spans 15 amino acids. Trimming took 6 bases from V and 6 from J; bases not matched to a gene: 10. The CDR3 here is CASSGGQVRGQPQHF. The CDR3 DNA is TGTGCCAGCAGCGGGGGACAGGTCCGAGGTCAGCCCCAGCATTTT.

V usage is TRBV5-1 and J usage is TRBJ1-3; possibly TRBD1 for D (6 bases). Germline values: CDR1 SGHRS, CDR2 YFSETQ. This CDR3 contains 16 residues. Trimming removed 0 bases at V and 2 bases at J, with 12 bases between. CDR3 bases: TGCGCCAGCAGCTTGGCTCCCCAGGGGACTGGAAACACCATATATTTT. This sequence encodes CASSLAPQGTGNTIYF.

This chain connects TRBV2 to TRBJ2-7; D might be TRBD1 (5 bases). Trimming pared 6 bases from V and 5 bases from J, leaving 14 bases between. The CDR3 has 13 amino acids. The germline V gene encodes CDR1 SNHLY and CDR2 FYNNEI. CDR3 loop: CASSYLGPDEQYF. CDR3 DNA: TGTGCCAGCAGCTACTTGGGGCCTGACGAGCAGTACTTC.

The gene calls are TRBV29-1 and TRBJ1-5, with D perhaps matching TRBD1 (5 bases). Trimming took off 1 base at V and 7 bases at J, with 8 bases between the two ends. The CDR3 is 12 residues long. Per the germline V gene, CDR1 is SQVTM and CDR2 is ANQGSEA. The CDR3 nucleotides are TGCAGCGTTGAAGTAGGGACCCAGCCCCAGCATTTT. Translated: CSVEVGTQPQHF.

This clonotype was detected only a few times. This rearrangement joins TRBV12-3 or TRBV12-4 to TRBJ1-5; weak D call: TRBD1 (6 bases). Trimming removed 4 bases at V and 7 bases at J, with 14 bases between. There are 14 residues in the CDR3. In nucleotides, the CDR3 is TGTGCCAGCAGTTCCATCTTTAGGGGGCAGCCCCAGCATTTT. Its translation: CASSSIFRGQPQHF.

The chain combines TRBV13 with TRBJ1-6; TRBD1 agrees at 10 bases. The V and J ends lost 5 bases and 10 bases, in that order; junction bases with no gene match: 5. Germline V gene data show CDR1 as PRHDT and CDR2 as FYEKMQ (reference sequence). The CDR3 is made up of 14 amino acids. CDR3 region: CASSTRGQGSPLHF. For the CDR3, the DNA is TGTGCCAGCAGCACTAGGGGACAGGGGTCACCCCTCCACTTT. Full variable domain (remainder filled in from reference TRBV13 and TRBJ1-6): AAGVIQSPRHLIKEKRETATLKCYPIPRHDTVYWYQQGPGQDPQFLISFYEKMQSDKGSIPDRFSAQQFSDYHSELNMSSLELGDSALYFCASSTRGQGSPLHFGNGTRLTVT.

Concerning this clonotype: A read error may account for a junction end that differs from germline. The chain carries TRBV7-8 and TRBJ2-2, with 7 bases aligning to TRBD2. The CDR3 extends over 11 amino acids. Germline CDR1 SGHVS, CDR2 FQNEAQ. The DNA of the CDR3 is TGTGCCAGCAGCACCCGCGGGGGGCTGTTTTTT. Its translation: CASSTRGGLFF.

This chain joins TRBV19 and TRBJ1-1, with D uncertain. In germline, CDR1 is LNHDA, CDR2 SQIVND (reference sequence). The CDR3 extends over 13 amino acids. Between the trimmed V and J ends, which lost 3 bases and 0 bases, there was a span of 5 bases. The CDR3 DNA follows: TGTGCCAGTAGTATGCAGGTGAACACTGAAGCTTTCTTT. It is translated as CASSMQVNTEAFF.

This chain links TRBV13 with TRBJ2-5, with 7 bases identical to TRBD2. This CDR3 is built from 17 residues. The J segment lost 5 bases and the V segment lost 1 base, leaving 13 bases of the junction unmatched. Looked up from germline, CDR1 is PRHDT and CDR2 is FYEKMQ (reference sequence). This chain's CDR3 is CASSLVLAGVTMETQYF. DNA for the CDR3: TGTGCCAGCAGCTTAGTACTGGCGGGAGTGACCATGGAGACCCAGTACTTC.

The gene calls are TRBV30 and TRBJ1-1; unclear D gene. Germline V gene sequence: CDR1 GTSNPN, CDR2 SVGIG (reference sequence). The CDR3 is 12 amino acids. The V and J ends lost 2 bases and 1 base respectively, with 5 bases between them. This CDR3 reads CAWSWANTEAFF. In DNA, the CDR3 is TGTGCCTGGAGTTGGGCGAACACTGAAGCTTTCTTT. Supplemented by reference TRBV30 and TRBJ1-1, the full variable domain reads SQTIHQWPATLVQPVGSPLSLECTVEGTSNPNLYWYRQAAGRGLQLLFYSVGIGQISSEVPQNLSASRPQDRQFILSSKKLLLSDSGFYLCAWSWANTEAFFGQGTRLTVV.

This clonotype was recorded many times. This chain connects TRBV2 to TRBJ1-1; D unresolved. The CDR3 extends over 14 amino acids. CDR1 is SNHLY, CDR2 FYNNEI, per germline. The V end lost 5 bases, the J end lost 7 bases, and 17 bases lay between the germline ends. The CDR3 spells CASSTTSGAGEAFF. The DNA for the CDR3 is TGTGCCAGCAGTACCACATCGGGTGCCGGTGAAGCTTTCTTT.

About this clonotype itself: A much larger clone lies one base from this, so it may be a read error. The rearrangement links TRBV7-3 to TRBJ2-5, with 9 bases matching TRBD2. The CDR3 is 14 amino acids. Germline CDR1 and CDR2: SGHTA and FQGTGA. The chain's CDR3 is CASRRRLAAETRYF. In DNA, the CDR3 is TGTGCCAGCAGACGAAGACTAGCGGCGGAGACCCGGTACTTC. The full variable domain, rest sourced from reference TRBV7-3 and TRBJ2-5, is GAGVSQTPSNKVTEKGKYVELRCDPISGHTALYWYRQSLGQGPEFLIYFQGTGAADDSGLPNDRFFAVRPEGSVSTLKIQRTERGDSAVYLCASRRRLAAETRYFGPGTRLLVL.